One and the same sample provided the 6 T cell receptor beta chains below, sequenced in a study of blood T cells in healthy people across ages (dated by TCRdb to about 2015). Library preparation employed 5' RACE. For sequencing, an Illumina HiSeq 2500 was employed. A second PCR of roughly 7 to 12 cycles was run with a J-beta primer mix and a sample-barcoded 5' primer. Using fastp at Q25 and MiXCR, TCRdb reprocessed the public reads and kept productive beta chains. Each entry merges the rows of one CDR3 protein and shows their most common DNA and genes. In this sample the table shows hundreds of thousands of distinct CDR3 sequences, around 42% of which occur a single time. The leading ten clones occupy about 19% of the sample. Input material: blood. The origin of the receptors is a man in his sixties in good health.

The V gene is TRBV5-1, the J gene TRBJ2-3; 10 positions match TRBD2. The germline V gene encodes CDR1 SGHRS and CDR2 YFSETQ. J was trimmed by 2 bases and V by 2 bases; bases with no gene match: 2. The CDR3 contains 15 residues. The CDR3 spells CASSFSGGTTDTQYF. The CDR3 DNA sequence: TGCGCCAGCAGCTTTAGCGGGGGGACCACAGATACGCAGTATTTT.

V is TRBV7-2 and J is TRBJ2-3, with 9 bases lining up with TRBD2. Trimming took 5 bases from V and 8 from J; bases not matched to a gene: 8. CDR1 is SGHTA, CDR2 FQGNSA, per germline. This CDR3 region has 14 residues. The CDR3 nucleotides are TGTGCCAGCAGCCCCAGCGGGGGGTGGGGTACGCAGTATTTT. Translating it yields CASSPSGGWGTQYF.

This clonotype was detected many times. The chain couples TRBV4-3 to TRBJ2-1; 9 bases fit TRBD2. The V segment lost 0 bases and the J segment 4 bases; nucleotides outside the gene matches: 4. Germline V gene sequence: CDR1 LGHNA, CDR2 YSLEER. The CDR3 totals 16 residues. The CDR3 region is CASSQERSGGYNEQFF. The DNA of the CDR3 is TGCGCCAGCAGCCAAGAGAGGAGCGGGGGGTACAATGAGCAGTTCTTC.

CDR3: CATSRAGGPVTDTQYF. The CDR3 bases are TGTGCCACCAGCAGAGCCGGGGGGCCCGTAACAGATACGCAGTATTTT. The chain is built from TRBV15 and TRBJ2-3; the D gene is possibly TRBD2 (7 bases). The V gene lost 1 base and the J gene lost 3 bases, with 14 bases spanning the gap. This CDR3 is built from 16 residues. Looked up from germline, CDR1 is LNHNV and CDR2 is YYDKDF (reference sequence).

The chain carries TRBV27 and TRBJ2-1; D not certain. CDR1 and CDR2 from the germline V gene are MNHEY and SMNVEV (reference sequence). The CDR3 length is 14 residues. V lost 1 base to trimming and J lost 6 bases, with 10 bases between them. CDR3 sequence reads: CASSLFDVGNEQFF. For the CDR3, the DNA is TGTGCCAGCAGTTTATTTGACGTCGGCAATGAGCAGTTCTTC.

V usage is TRBV4-2 and J usage is TRBJ2-7; D is possibly TRBD2 (6 bases). The V and J ends lost 1 base and 10 bases respectively, with 11 bases between them. The germline V gene encodes CDR1 LGHNA and CDR2 YNFKEQ. This CDR3 has 12 amino acids. CDR3 residues: CASSQGGDVQYF. For the CDR3, the DNA is TGTGCCAGCAGCCAAGGGGGGGACGTACAGTACTTC.